Below are 14 T cell receptor beta chains sequenced from a single sample in a study of blood T cell repertoires in COVID-19. TCRdb keeps only in-frame clones here, not all; method: immunoSEQ multiplex PCR. The sample lists approximately 200,000 clones; around 83% were seen once. Material: PBMCs or T cells enriched from blood (not recorded which). These receptors all come from a woman aged 40-49 years with acute COVID-19.

V and J are TRBV18 and TRBJ2-7, with TRBD1 as a possible D gene (6 bases). V lost 5 bases, J lost 2 bases, and 16 bases lay in between. The germline CDR1 and CDR2 sequences are KGHSH and LQKENI. The CDR3 is 15 amino acids. The CDR3, as DNA: TGTGCCAGCTCATCAGCAGGGGCTGGGCCCTACGAGCAGTACTTC. The encoded protein is CASSSAGAGPYEQYF.

The rearrangement uses TRBV19 and TRBJ2-3, with 8 bases that match TRBD1. Per germline, CDR1 LNHDA and CDR2 SQIVND (reference sequence). This CDR3 has 16 residues. V dropped 5 bases and J dropped 9; count of bases not matched to a gene: 16. The CDR3 sequence: CASSGQGQVLPGTQYF. The DNA for the CDR3 is TGTGCCAGTAGTGGCCAGGGACAGGTTCTACCAGGGACGCAGTATTTT.

This clone has a single count. This chain joins TRBV14 and TRBJ2-7; D is perhaps TRBD1 (5 bases). The ends were cut back, 3 bases at V and 10 bases at J, with 19 bases in the middle. Germline V gene data show CDR1 as SGHDN and CDR2 as FVKESK. This CDR3 is built from 14 residues. CDR3 in amino acids: CASSHGSRTGVQYF. CDR3 bases: TGTGCCAGCAGCCACGGCTCCCGTACAGGCGTACAGTACTTC.

This clone was seen once. V and J are TRBV30 and TRBJ2-1; tentative D call: TRBD1 (5 bases). The length of the CDR3 is 14 residues. Looked up from germline, CDR1 is GTSNPN and CDR2 is SVGIG (reference sequence). Trimming stripped 1 base from V and 10 bases from J, with 17 bases between. The DNA of the CDR3 is TGTGCCTGGAGTGGTGTGTCAGGGTATACCGAGCAGTTCTTC. Amino acid sequence: CAWSGVSGYTEQFF.

The V gene is TRBV6-4, the J gene TRBJ2-2, with 7 nucleotides matching TRBD2. This CDR3 region has 15 residues. Germline values: CDR1 MRHNA, CDR2 SNTAGT. J was trimmed by 4 bases and V by 3 bases; bases with no gene match: 5. The CDR3 loop is CASSEDPGGTGELFF. DNA of the CDR3: TGTGCCAGCAGTGAGGACCCGGGAGGCACCGGGGAGCTGTTTTTT.

The chain links TRBV24-1 to TRBJ1-6; no reliable D call. Germline-derived CDR1 and CDR2 are KGHDR and SFDVKD. The length of the CDR3 is 14 residues. Trimming removed 4 bases from V and 11 bases from J, with 14 bases in between. This CDR3 reads CATSDGSTRAPLHF. Written as DNA, the CDR3 is TGTGCCACCAGTGACGGCTCAACGAGGGCACCCCTCCACTTT.

The CDR3 reads CASRMGDSPLHF. The CDR3 nucleotides read TGCGCCAGCAGGATGGGCGATTCACCCCTCCACTTT. This chain uses TRBV5-1 with TRBJ1-6; D is undetermined. V dropped 5 bases and J dropped 8 bases, with 8 bases sitting between them. Germline loops: CDR1 SGHRS, CDR2 YFSETQ. This CDR3 comprises 12 residues.

The V and J genes are TRBV11-3 and TRBJ2-1; 8 bases are shared with TRBD2. The CDR3 loop spans 15 amino acids. Germline CDR1 is SGHNT and CDR2 is YENEEA. V lost 1 base to trimming and J lost 6 bases; unmatched junction nucleotides: 5. CDR3 in DNA: TGTGCCAGCAGCTTAGGAGCGGGGGCGACCAATGAGCAGTTCTTC. It codes for CASSLGAGATNEQFF.

V gene TRBV30 combines with J gene TRBJ2-2, with D maybe TRBD1 (5 bases). The germline CDR1 and CDR2 sequences are GTSNPN and SVGIG (reference sequence). This CDR3 region has 14 residues. The V end was cut by 3 bases, the J end by 2 bases, with 10 bases between. The CDR3 DNA sequence: TGTGCCTGGAGGCAGGGTCTCAACACCGGGGAGCTGTTTTTT. Its translation: CAWRQGLNTGELFF.

The V call is TRBV7-7, the J call TRBJ2-2; TRBD2 aligns across 9 bases. J was trimmed by 4 bases and V by 1 base; bases with no gene match: 1. CDR1 and CDR2 (germline): SSHAT, FNYEAQ (reference sequence). The CDR3 is 15 residues long. The CDR3 DNA follows: TGTGCCAGCAGCTTAGAGCGGGGGGCCACCGGGGAGCTGTTTTTT. Its translation is CASSLERGATGELFF.

The chain is built from TRBV5-1 and TRBJ2-3; a possible D gene is TRBD1 (6 bases). The CDR3 has 14 residues. Germline-derived CDR1 and CDR2 are SGHRS and YFSETQ. The V end was cut by 3 bases, the J end by 2 bases, with 10 bases between. The CDR3 nucleotides are TGCGCCAGCAGCTGGCAGGGGACCACAGATACGCAGTATTTT. Translating it yields CASSWQGTTDTQYF.

This clone was detected only a few times. The V call is TRBV7-8, the J call TRBJ2-3; 8 positions match TRBD1. The V gene end was trimmed by 5 bases and the J gene end by 2 bases; junction bases not matched to a gene: 9. The CDR3 extends over 16 amino acids. Germline CDR1 is SGHVS and CDR2 is FQNEAQ. The CDR3 DNA reads TGTGCCAGCAGCCCACGACCGGGACAGGTCACAGATACGCAGTATTTT. It codes for CASSPRPGQVTDTQYF.

The chain recombines TRBV7-2 with TRBJ2-5; weak D call: TRBD2 (6 bases). The germline V gene encodes CDR1 SGHTA and CDR2 FQGNSA. This CDR3 region has 16 residues. The V and J ends lost 2 bases and 1 base respectively, with 14 bases between them. The CDR3 here is CASSLLGGEIQETQYF. CDR3 sequence (DNA): TGTGCCAGCAGCTTATTAGGCGGGGAAATCCAAGAGACCCAGTACTTC. Full variable domain (remainder filled in from reference TRBV7-2 and TRBJ2-5): GAGVSQSPSNKVTEKGKDVELRCDPISGHTALYWYRQSLGQGLEFLIYFQGNSAPDKSGLPSDRFSAERTGGSVSTLTIQRTQQEDSAVYLCASSLLGGEIQETQYFGPGTRLLVL.

V and J are TRBV19 and TRBJ1-2; D uncertain. V lost 7 bases and J 0 bases, leaving 3 bases between the germline ends. The germline V gene encodes CDR1 LNHDA and CDR2 SQIVND (reference sequence). The CDR3 has 11 amino acids. The DNA for the CDR3 is TGTGCCAGTACGGCTAACTATGGCTACACCTTC. Its translation is CASTANYGYTF.